The clone carrying this TCR beta chain has a count of ten or more. This sample was included in a study of T cells in Graves' hyperthyroidism and ophthalmopathy. A NOSPECS grade of at least 4, a Clinical Activity Score of at least 3 and duration under 3 months were recorded in ophthalmopathy patients. Reasons for excluding patients were uncontrolled infection, other autoimmune disease, pregnancy or lactation. V lost 5 bases and J 5 bases, leaving 14 bases between the germline ends. This CDR3 comprises 14 residues. Germline V gene sequence: CDR1 LGHDT, CDR2 YNNKEL (reference sequence). Amplified regions were TCR beta CDR3 sequences from RNA transcripts. The HTBI primer set was used in a first-round RT-PCR of the TCR CDR3. TCRdb re-called the multiplex PCR reads through MiXCR, storing one row per CDR3 protein. The table shows a few hundred thousand distinct CDR3 sequences, with approximately 17% occurring only once.

This clonotype was sampled from a man aged 18 to 30 with Graves' ophthalmopathy. The chain has TRBV3-1 and TRBJ2-3; maybe TRBD2 (6 bases). The sequenced material came from blood. CDR3 nucleotides: TGTGCCAGCAGCGAGGGATTTAGCGGAGATACGCAGTATTTT. Protein product: CASSEGFSGDTQYF.